This T cell receptor beta chain was identified in a study of CD8 T cells in Susac syndrome. TCR beta sequencing covered blood CD8+ and CD4+ T cells. TEMRA cells were FACS-enriched, unlike CD8+ and CD4+ T cells, which were negatively isolated. This clonotype was observed a few times. With random hexamers, reverse transcription was performed on about 0.5 to 1 ug of RNA. Amplification of the TCR beta CDR3 was carried out by immunoSEQ multiplex PCR, which spanned a total of 54 Vbeta and 13 Jbeta segments. TCRdb passed the immunoSEQ multiplex PCR reads through MiXCR, listing each CDR3 protein once. The table lists about 300,000 distinct CDR3 sequences, about 90% of them singletons. The ends were cut back, 1 base at V and 2 bases at J, with 2 bases in the middle. Germline assignment: CDR1 LGHDT and CDR2 YNNKEL (reference sequence). The CDR3 loop spans 12 amino acids.

The sample consisted of CD4+ T cells from PBMCs. The rearrangement links TRBV3-1 to TRBJ1-2, with D uncertain. The clonotype originates from a human donor with multiple sclerosis. CDR3 region: CASSQGNYGYTF. CDR3 coding DNA: TGTGCCAGCAGCCAAGGGAACTATGGCTACACCTTC.